Following are 4 T cell receptor beta chains from one sample sequenced in a study of shared clonotypes between healthy human individuals. Produced via immunoSEQ multiplex PCR; TCRdb's table is partial and in-frame only. The table lists some 2,100,000 clones, roughly 95% of them singletons, with 0.13% in the top ten. Input material: naive CD4+ T cells sorted from blood. The subset: CD45RA+ positively selected. The receptors originated from a man younger than 35 in good health.

V gene TRBV6-5 combines with J gene TRBJ2-7, with 9 bases matching TRBD1. The trim removed 8 bases at V and 2 bases at J, leaving 10 bases unmatched. In germline, CDR1 is MNHEY, CDR2 SVGAGI. CDR3 length: 15 residues. CDR3 protein: CASSRGTGSAYEQYF. CDR3 in DNA: TGTGCCAGCTCAAGAGGGACAGGGAGTGCCTACGAGCAGTACTTC.

The chain couples TRBV6-5 to TRBJ1-6, with D unclear. V was pared by 0 bases and J by 13 bases, with 10 bases between. Germline lookup yields CDR1 MNHEY and CDR2 SVGAGI. There are 13 residues in the CDR3. CDR3 sequence: CASSYSPGNPLHF. In DNA, the CDR3 is TGTGCCAGCAGTTACTCCCCCGGCAATCCCCTCCACTTT.

As concerns this clone: This sample also contains other DNA sequences that code for the same CDR3. The chain recombines TRBV5-1 with TRBJ2-7; D is unresolved. Germline CDR1 reads SGHRS; CDR2 reads YFSETQ. The V end was cut by 4 bases, the J end by 0 bases, with 5 bases between. The CDR3 is 12 amino acids. CDR3 coding DNA: TGCGCCAGCAGCAAGGACTCCTACGAGCAGTACTTC. Protein: CASSKDSYEQYF.

The chain combines TRBV4-1 with TRBJ1-2; the D is unclear. The germline CDR1 and CDR2 sequences are MGHRA and YSYEKL. There are 15 residues in the CDR3. Trimming stripped 0 bases from V and 3 bases from J, with 11 bases between. This chain's CDR3 is CASSQENLRDYGYTF. The CDR3 DNA reads TGCGCCAGCAGCCAAGAAAACCTTAGGGACTATGGCTACACCTTC.